This T cell receptor beta chain was observed in a study of T-cell reconstitution after alpha-beta-depleted transplantation in children. J lost 2 bases, V lost 1 base, and 6 bases had no gene match. In germline, CDR1 is DFQATT, CDR2 SNEGSKA (reference sequence). The CDR3 has 15 residues. Unique molecular identifiers were incorporated when the TCRbeta library was constructed. One entry per CDR3 protein, called by TCRdb with MiXCR from the PCR reads. The profile covers about 590,000 distinct CDR3 sequences, with roughly 13% appearing a single time and 2.2% taken by the ten largest. The receptor's source is a male patient younger than 18 who had a stem cell transplant for acute myeloid leukemia, so the T cells may come from the graft donor. V usage is TRBV20-1 and J usage is TRBJ2-7; TRBD1 agrees at 9 bases. Sample: PBMCs, mostly from graft donor cells, taken 360 days after TCRalphabeta/CD19-depleted stem cell transplant. Here the CDR3 DNA reads TGCAGTGCTAGAGTAAAAGGGACAGGGACCTACGAGCAGTACTTC. It is translated as CSARVKGTGTYEQYF.